This is a list of T cell receptor beta chains from one sample in a study of T cell repertoires in cytomegalovirus infection. TCRdb re-called the reads with MiXCR, one entry per CDR3 protein. The sample consists of 700,000 to 850,000 distinct CDR3 sequences, 30% to 35% of them appearing once. Their target antigens are unknown. Specimen: cultured CD8+ T cells from PBMCs, collected from culture after CMV antigen stimulation. All receptors come from a human donor in good health (CMV status not recorded). Some clones in this sample may be carry-over from other donors' samples. Each CDR3 is given without its conserved first and last residue.

>TRBJ2-1|TRBV12-3/TRBV12-4|9
ASMGGIEQF
>TRBJ1-1|TRBV7-9|13
ASSLDPGRNTEAF
>TRBJ2-1|TRBV7-8|18
ASSSPGLAGGGGIINEQF
>TRBJ1-5|TRBV19|11
ASSDVTDQPQH
>TRBJ1-5|TRBV6-8|15
ASSYSAGTGLPEPQH
>TRBJ2-1|TRBV2|10
ASRTVYNEQF
>TRBJ2-5|TRBV7-9|10
ASTEQGMTQY
>TRBJ2-1|TRBV27|14
ASSIARGGAYNEQF
>TRBJ2-1|TRBV6-1|11
ASSGYTYNEQF
>TRBJ1-2|TRBV12-3/TRBV12-4|11
ASSYMENYGYT
>TRBJ2-5|TRBV28|11
ASSFEGGETQY
>TRBJ2-1|TRBV6-6|17
ASSFLGLWDSSSYNEQF
>TRBJ2-1|TRBV7-6|14
ASSLKAPLGIDEQF
>TRBJ2-2|TRBV4-1|14
ASSQGAGPPTGELF
>TRBJ2-1|TRBV12-3/TRBV12-4|12
ASSLFGQNNEQF
>TRBJ2-1|TRBV5-1|13
ATAQGAPTYNEQF
>TRBJ1-1|TRBV7-8|14
ASSLQKGGNGAEAF
>TRBJ1-5|TRBV7-5|18
ISVPEAGQPGKYSNQPQH
>TRBJ1-2|TRBV7-2|12
ASSLIGNLYGYT
>TRBJ2-5|TRBV7-6|13
ASSLFAGVSETQY
>TRBJ2-1|TRBV11-3|16
ASSLVPWRGSSYNEQF
>TRBJ1-6|TRBV7-9|11
ASSPRLNSPLH
>TRBJ1-2|TRBV27|13
ASRLWTGSNYGYT
>TRBJ2-1|TRBV6-5|11
ASSYPRGNEQF
>TRBJ1-1|TRBV6-1|12
ASMRGASDTEAF
>TRBJ2-1|TRBV5-1|11
ASSPAEGNEQF
>TRBJ2-1|TRBV7-6|13
ASTPLAGVHDEQF
>TRBJ1-1|TRBV7-2|13
ASSLHRGGRGGAF
>TRBJ1-1|TRBV7-9|11
ASRKEMNTEAF
>TRBJ1-1|TRBV19|12
ASTQGVMNTEAF
>TRBJ1-5|TRBV9|13
ASSGGQASNQPQH
>TRBJ2-1|TRBV13|15
ASSFPSGGAAYNEQF
>TRBJ1-1|TRBV9|11
ASSVQGDTEAF
>TRBJ1-5|TRBV20-1|14
SARDLGVGSNQPQH
>TRBJ2-1|TRBV4-3|13
ASSRLQGDLNEQF
>TRBJ1-1|TRBV6-2/TRBV6-3|11
ASKDSLNTEAF
>TRBJ1-2|TRBV7-3|12
ASSLKGPNYGYT
>TRBJ2-7|TRBV6-2/TRBV6-3|14
ASSYSIDVRSYEQY
>TRBJ1-5|TRBV5-5|14
ASSLPGQGFRQPQH
>TRBJ1-1|TRBV12-3/TRBV12-4|11
ATLKDLNTEAF
>TRBJ2-7|TRBV11-1|13
ASSVDLSTSNEQY
>TRBJ2-1|TRBV7-9|13
ASSYTGDSYNEQF
>TRBJ2-3|TRBV6-5|13
ASSSFGASTDTQY
>TRBJ2-7|TRBV3-1|14
ASSKEEGVYSYEQY
>TRBJ2-1|TRBV7-6|14
ASSPGLAGGRFEQF
>TRBJ2-1|TRBV7-9|12
ASRASGAYNEQF
>TRBJ2-1|TRBV7-4|12
ASRGARIDNEQF
>TRBJ2-2|TRBV27|13
ASSFSEQGAGELF
>TRBJ1-4|TRBV6-6|11
ASAIWVDEKLF
>TRBJ2-5|TRBV7-6|12
ANKTEQGYETQY
>TRBJ1-2|TRBV6-6|11
ASSSGTGNGYT
>TRBJ2-7|TRBV4-1|16
ASSQDILSGTYSYEQY
>TRBJ2-3|TRBV4-2|13
ASSQSPPGTDTQY
>TRBJ2-1|TRBV7-2|12
ASSLAGGTFEQF
>TRBJ2-1|TRBV7-6|12
ASTGGGTSIEQF
>TRBJ2-1|TRBV10-1|11
ASSDRKYNEQF
>TRBJ2-3|TRBV6-2/TRBV6-3|12
ATKGGGSTDTQY
>TRBJ2-6|TRBV27|12
ASSPLSGANVLT
>TRBJ1-1|TRBV7-3|12
ASSLKGDGGEAF
>TRBJ2-1|TRBV7-4|13
ASSISPTGGIEQF